Listed here are 13 T cell receptor beta chains from one sample, sequenced in a study of CD8 T cells in Susac syndrome. RNA amounts of about 0.5 to 1 ug underwent reverse transcription with random hexamers. TCRdb recomputed calls from the immunoSEQ multiplex PCR reads with MiXCR, one row per CDR3 protein. Here the sample spans roughly 150,000 distinct CDR3 sequences, around 94% being singletons. Sequences were obtained from CD4+ T cells from PBMCs. The receptors derive from a human donor with multiple sclerosis.

J is TRBJ2-7 and V is TRBV28; D is ambiguous. This CDR3 spans 12 amino acids. Deletions cut 3 bases from V and 2 bases from J, with 5 bases between. Germline CDR1 and CDR2: MDHEN and SYDVKM. The CDR3 reads CASSFRPYEQYF. The CDR3 DNA reads as TGTGCCAGCAGTTTCCGCCCCTACGAGCAGTACTTC.

The chain has TRBV6-5 and TRBJ2-1; D gene uncertain. This CDR3 region has 13 residues. Germline values: CDR1 MNHEY, CDR2 SVGAGI. Trimming cost V 2 bases and J 4 bases, with 6 bases left between them. CDR3 coding DNA: TGTGCCAGCAGTTACGTAGGATACAATGAGCAGTTCTTC. This sequence encodes CASSYVGYNEQFF.

The chain recombines TRBV4-1 with TRBJ2-1, with TRBD2 matching 9 bases. The CDR3 totals 16 residues. Germline V CDR1 and CDR2: MGHRA, YSYEKL. V dropped 2 bases and J dropped 5; count of bases not matched to a gene: 7. The CDR3: CASSQSRREGDNEQFF. In DNA, the CDR3 is TGCGCCAGCAGCCAATCGAGGCGGGAGGGGGACAATGAGCAGTTCTTC.

This chain links TRBV20-1 with TRBJ2-1, with unresolved D. CDR1 is DFQATT and CDR2 is SNEGSKA in the germline V gene (reference sequence). V lost 6 bases and J lost 3, with 15 bases in between. The CDR3 has 14 amino acids. The CDR3 region is CSATGGSDYNEQFF. For the CDR3, the DNA is TGCAGTGCCACTGGCGGATCCGACTACAATGAGCAGTTCTTC.

This chain joins TRBV3-1 and TRBJ1-4; D remains ambiguous. In germline, CDR1 is LGHDT, CDR2 YNNKEL (reference sequence). The length of the CDR3 is 12 residues. V lost 1 base and J 8 bases, leaving 5 bases between the germline ends. CDR3 sequence reads: CASSQALEKLFF. Here the CDR3 DNA reads TGTGCCAGCAGCCAAGCCCTGGAAAAACTGTTTTTT.

In this sample, this clonotype turned up once. CDR3 residues: CATMRGANTGELFF. As DNA, the CDR3 is TGTGCCACCATGCGGGGGGCCAACACCGGGGAGCTGTTTTTT. V and J are TRBV12-3 or TRBV12-4 and TRBJ2-2, with TRBD2 identical over 8 bases. The CDR3 covers 14 residues. Trimming cost V 10 bases and J 2 bases; bases outside gene matches: 6.

The chain carries TRBV9 and TRBJ2-3, with D tentatively TRBD1 or TRBD2 (5 bases each). This CDR3 is built from 15 residues. Per the germline V gene, CDR1 is SGDLS and CDR2 is YYNGEE. Trimming stripped 7 bases from V and 4 bases from J, with 19 bases between. The CDR3 nucleotides are TGTGCCAGCTCCACCTTTCTTGGGGGTGCAGATACGCAGTATTTT. Its protein product is CASSTFLGGADTQYF.

The rearrangement joins TRBV4-1 to TRBJ1-2; no clear D. V gave up 4 bases and J gave up 0 bases, with 15 bases separating them. The CDR3 length is 16 residues. CDR1 MGHRA and CDR2 YSYEKL come from the germline V gene. The CDR3 DNA reads as TGCGCCAGCAGCCGAGAACCAACATACTCTAACTATGGCTACACCTTC. Residues: CASSREPTYSNYGYTF.

There are a few counts of this clonotype. The V gene is TRBV7-2, the J gene TRBJ2-5; a weak D match, TRBD2 (5 bases). This CDR3 comprises 13 residues. Per the germline V gene, CDR1 is SGHTA and CDR2 is FQGNSA. The ends were cut back, 8 bases at V and 2 bases at J, with 12 bases in the middle. CDR3 sequence reads: CASSPREQETQYF. Written as DNA, the CDR3 is TGTGCCAGCTCTCCCCGGGAACAAGAGACCCAGTACTTC. The complete variable domain, with remaining parts taken from reference TRBV7-2 and TRBJ2-5, reads GAGVSQSPSNKVTEKGKDVELRCDPISGHTALYWYRQSLGQGLEFLIYFQGNSAPDKSGLPSDRFSAERTGGSVSTLTIQRTQQEDSAVYLCASSPREQETQYFGPGTRLLVL.

J is TRBJ1-1 and V is TRBV3-1; D gene unclear. Trimming left V 6 bases short and J 3 bases short, with 23 bases between. The germline V gene encodes CDR1 LGHDT and CDR2 YNNKEL (reference sequence). The CDR3 covers 17 residues. CDR3 sequence: CASRPGRNVLVDTEAFF. The CDR3 DNA is TGTGCCAGCAGACCCGGGAGGAATGTATTAGTGGACACTGAAGCTTTCTTT.

This chain connects TRBV29-1 to TRBJ2-5, with D uncertain. The CDR3 has 12 residues. V dropped 0 bases and J dropped 2 bases, with 4 bases sitting between them. Germline V gives CDR1 SQVTM, CDR2 ANQGSEA. The CDR3 region is CSVEEGQETQYF. The CDR3 bases are TGCAGCGTTGAAGAAGGGCAAGAGACCCAGTACTTC. The complete variable domain, with remaining parts taken from reference TRBV29-1 and TRBJ2-5, reads SAVISQKPSRDICQRGTSLTIQCQVDSQVTMMFWYRQQPGQSLTLIATANQGSEATYESGFVIDKFPISRPNLTFSTLTVSNMSPEDSSIYLCSVEEGQETQYFGPGTRLLVL.

The V call is TRBV4-1, the J call TRBJ1-2; D is uncertain. Trimming removed 1 base from V and 4 bases from J, with 16 bases in between. The CDR3 runs 16 residues. Per the germline V gene, CDR1 is MGHRA and CDR2 is YSYEKL. The CDR3 nucleotides read TGCGCCAGCAGCCAAGGCTCGGTTGATATGCCCTATGGCTACACCTTC. This codes for CASSQGSVDMPYGYTF.

This clonotype was recorded only once. The chain couples TRBV6-5 to TRBJ2-2; 14 bases match TRBD2. Germline CDR1 is MNHEY and CDR2 is SVGAGI. V lost 2 bases and J lost 2; bases outside the gene matches: 4. The CDR3 length is 18 residues. The CDR3 nucleotides read TGTGCCAGCAGTTACCTGACTAGCGGGAGGGGCAACACCGGGGAGCTGTTTTTT. Encoded protein: CASSYLTSGRGNTGELFF.